This section outlines one T cell receptor beta chain sequence together with its context. The data were produced by immunoSEQ multiplex PCR, yet TCRdb's version contains in-frame clones alone and is incomplete. The repertoire has more than 130,000 clones, about four fifths of them found once; the top ten carry approximately 6.5%. This record belongs to a study of blood T cell repertoires in COVID-19. Study-level background: Acute-phase and convalescent COVID-19 samples originated in the United States, Italy and Spain. From T cells, B-cell-depleted T cells, or PBMCs came the material, which was cDNA or gDNA.

This CDR3 region has 16 residues. Per germline, CDR1 MGHRA and CDR2 YSYEKL. V was clipped by 4 bases and J by 7 bases, with 19 bases between them. This sequence originates from a human donor in a cohort sampled during active COVID-19. Specimen: peripheral blood. V is TRBV4-1 and J is TRBJ1-4; D is ambiguous. The DNA for the CDR3 is TGCGCCAGCAGCCTAACCCCATCAGGAGAGGGTGAAAAACTGTTTTTT. Its protein is CASSLTPSGEGEKLFF.